Below, 19 T cell receptor beta chains from the same sample are listed, as sequenced in a study of blood T cell repertoires in COVID-19. The method was immunoSEQ multiplex PCR; TCRdb's version includes in-frame clones alone and lacks a portion of them. The sample has 100,000 to 130,000 clones, approximately 90% seen once. The source material was peripheral blood. The receptors originated from a young woman with acute or convalescent COVID-19.

This clone has only a few counts. The chain recombines TRBV28 with TRBJ1-2; possible D gene TRBD1, 5 bases. The CDR3 is 14 amino acids. The V gene lost 6 bases and the J gene lost 8 bases, with 19 bases spanning the gap. Germline V gene lookup returns CDR1 MDHEN and CDR2 SYDVKM. CDR3 loop: CASRMRIGVDGYTF. The DNA of the CDR3 is TGTGCCAGCAGAATGAGGATAGGGGTCGACGGCTACACCTTC.

This rearrangement joins TRBV19 to TRBJ1-4; no clear D. V lost 5 bases and J 0 bases, leaving 10 bases between the germline ends. Germline-derived CDR1 and CDR2 are LNHDA and SQIVND (reference sequence). There are 15 residues in the CDR3. Here the CDR3 DNA reads TGTGCCAGTAGTGGGGAGATGGCAACTAATGAAAAACTGTTTTTT. Residues: CASSGEMATNEKLFF.

The chain carries TRBV5-4 and TRBJ2-5; D perhaps matches TRBD2 (6 bases). In germline, CDR1 is SGHNT, CDR2 YYREEE (reference sequence). The CDR3 sequence is 12 residues long. Trimming took 4 bases from V and 5 from J, leaving 9 bases between them. DNA for the CDR3: TGTGCCAGCAGCCGGACTACTGAGACCCAGTACTTC. It specifies CASSRTTETQYF.

The J gene is TRBJ1-3, the V gene TRBV9; TRBD1 aligns across 7 bases. The CDR3 spans 14 residues. Germline assignment: CDR1 SGDLS and CDR2 YYNGEE. J lost 2 bases, V lost 4 bases, and 3 bases had no gene match. CDR3 nucleotide sequence: TGTGCCAGCAGCAACGACAGGGCTGGAAACACCATATATTTT. It is translated as CASSNDRAGNTIYF.

In DNA form, the CDR3 reads TGTGCCAGCACCCAGGAGGGGGCTACTTCACCCCTCCACTTT. Translation: CASTQEGATSPLHF. The rearrangement joins TRBV6-5 to TRBJ1-6; TRBD1 matches 7 bases. The CDR3 has 14 amino acids. CDR1 and CDR2 from the germline V gene are MNHEY and SVGAGI. J was trimmed by 9 bases and V by 7 bases; bases with no gene match: 9.

The V and J genes are TRBV6-1 and TRBJ2-7; weak D call: TRBD1 (6 bases). The V end was cut by 7 bases, the J end by 6 bases, with 16 bases between. Germline CDR1 and CDR2: MNHNS and SASEGT. The CDR3 is made up of 13 amino acids. The CDR3 region has the DNA TGTGCCAGCAAGGGTTCTACAGGGCGCGAGCAGTACTTC. Translation gives CASKGSTGREQYF.

This chain connects TRBV29-1 to TRBJ2-2; weak D call: TRBD2 (5 bases). Germline lookup yields CDR1 SQVTM and CDR2 ANQGSEA. This CDR3 has 15 amino acids. The V and J ends lost 0 bases and 5 bases respectively, with 13 bases between them. As DNA, the CDR3 is TGCAGCGTTGAAGAGACGGAGCGAGGGACCGGGGAGCTGTTTTTT. It is translated as CSVEETERGTGELFF.

This sequence joins TRBV27 and TRBJ1-1; D is unresolved. The germline V gene has CDR1 MNHEY and CDR2 SMNVEV (reference sequence). Trimming cost V 0 bases and J 4 bases, with 12 bases left between them. The CDR3 spans 15 residues. CDR3 in amino acids: CASSLSVVSLTEAFF. For the CDR3, the DNA is TGTGCCAGCAGTTTATCGGTGGTTAGCCTCACTGAAGCTTTCTTT.

The chain has TRBV5-6 and TRBJ2-2; possible D gene TRBD1, 6 bases. Germline CDR1 and CDR2: SGHDT and YYEEEE. Trimming removed 2 bases at V and 2 bases at J, with 13 bases between. The CDR3 consists of 16 residues. This chain's CDR3 is CASSFAGTLNTGELFF. CDR3 DNA sequence: TGTGCCAGCAGCTTCGCCGGGACACTCAACACCGGGGAGCTGTTTTTT.

The rearrangement uses TRBV24-1 and TRBJ1-5; 8 nucleotides agree with TRBD1. This CDR3 comprises 15 residues. Germline V gene lookup returns CDR1 KGHDR and CDR2 SFDVKD. V shed 6 bases, J shed 2 bases, and the junction held 5 bases outside the gene matches. CDR3 residues: CATSNRGVGNQPQHF. CDR3 DNA: TGTGCCACCAGTAACAGGGGGGTGGGCAATCAGCCCCAGCATTTT.

The chain joins TRBV2 to TRBJ1-1; D might be TRBD1 (5 bases). The CDR3 sequence is 14 residues long. V lost 8 bases, J lost 1 base, and 14 bases lay in between. The germline V gene encodes CDR1 SNHLY and CDR2 FYNNEI. DNA for the CDR3: TGTGCCAGCGTAAGACAGAATTCGAACACTGAAGCTTTCTTT. As protein: CASVRQNSNTEAFF.

The chain carries TRBV6-6 and TRBJ2-7, with 9 bases identical to TRBD2. The CDR3 covers 13 residues. Germline assignment: CDR1 MNHNY and CDR2 SVGAGI (reference sequence). CDR3 coding DNA: TGTGCTAGCGGGGGACAGCATACCTACGAGCAGTACTTC. Amino acid sequence: CASGGQHTYEQYF.

This chain uses TRBV5-6 with TRBJ2-7; D not certain. Germline V gene lookup returns CDR1 SGHDT and CDR2 YYEEEE. Trimming pared 1 base from V and 0 bases from J, leaving 8 bases between. CDR3 size: 14 residues. The CDR3 is CASSLSRPSYEQYF. In nucleotides, the CDR3 is TGTGCCAGCAGCTTGTCCAGGCCCTCCTACGAGCAGTACTTC.

The V gene is TRBV12-5, the J gene TRBJ1-1; 7 bases match TRBD1. From germline, CDR1 is LGHNT and CDR2 FRNRAP. CDR3 length equals 14 residues. V dropped 11 bases and J dropped 5; count of bases not matched to a gene: 14. The CDR3 sequence is CAGITGTVGTEAFF. In DNA form, the CDR3 reads TGTGCTGGAATTACCGGGACAGTGGGAACTGAAGCTTTCTTT.

The chain has TRBV5-5 and TRBJ1-2; TRBD1 aligns across 9 bases. The CDR3 covers 15 residues. V was pared by 4 bases and J by 4 bases, with 8 bases of the junction left unmatched. Germline-derived CDR1 and CDR2 are SGHKS and YYEKEE (reference sequence). CDR3 loop: CASSQMTGGIYGYTF. The CDR3 nucleotides are TGTGCCAGCAGCCAAATGACAGGGGGTATCTATGGCTACACCTTC.

The chain couples TRBV5-4 to TRBJ2-1; possibly TRBD2 for D (6 bases). V gave up 0 bases and J gave up 5 bases, with 12 bases separating them. The CDR3 length is 15 residues. CDR1 and CDR2 (germline): SGHNT, YYREEE (reference sequence). The DNA of the CDR3 is TGTGCCAGCAGCTTGGTCGCGGGGTCTAACAATGAGCAGTTCTTC. Translation gives CASSLVAGSNNEQFF.

This clone was seen just once. The V gene is TRBV7-8, the J gene TRBJ1-6, with D unresolved. Germline lookup yields CDR1 SGHVS and CDR2 FQNEAQ. This CDR3 has 14 residues. V shed 7 bases and J shed 6 bases, with 13 bases lying between them. CDR3 sequence reads: CASTPLSTNSPLHF. CDR3 in DNA: TGTGCCAGCACACCGTTGAGTACTAATTCACCCCTCCACTTT. The variable domain in full, completed from reference TRBV7-8 and TRBJ1-6, reads GAGVSQSPRYKVAKRGQDVALRCDPISGHVSLFWYQQALGQGPEFLTYFQNEAQLDKSGLPSDRFFAERPEGSVSTLKIQRTQQEDSAVYLCASTPLSTNSPLHFGNGTRLTVT.

The J gene is TRBJ2-4, the V gene TRBV27; weak D call: TRBD1 (6 bases). Per germline, CDR1 MNHEY and CDR2 SMNVEV (reference sequence). Trimming took off 0 bases at V and 1 base at J, with 10 bases between the two ends. The CDR3 is 16 residues long. CDR3 residues: CASSLSGAVAKNIQYF. The DNA for the CDR3 is TGTGCCAGCAGTTTATCGGGGGCGGTCGCCAAAAACATTCAGTACTTC.

This chain uses TRBV20-1 with TRBJ1-2, with D hard to call. The V end was cut by 3 bases, the J end by 3 bases, with 17 bases between. Germline CDR1 is DFQATT and CDR2 is SNEGSKA (reference sequence). The CDR3 spans 15 residues. The CDR3 coding sequence is TGCAGTGCTAGTATGAGGAGGCGGCTGGACTATGGCTACACCTTC. Translating gives CSASMRRRLDYGYTF.